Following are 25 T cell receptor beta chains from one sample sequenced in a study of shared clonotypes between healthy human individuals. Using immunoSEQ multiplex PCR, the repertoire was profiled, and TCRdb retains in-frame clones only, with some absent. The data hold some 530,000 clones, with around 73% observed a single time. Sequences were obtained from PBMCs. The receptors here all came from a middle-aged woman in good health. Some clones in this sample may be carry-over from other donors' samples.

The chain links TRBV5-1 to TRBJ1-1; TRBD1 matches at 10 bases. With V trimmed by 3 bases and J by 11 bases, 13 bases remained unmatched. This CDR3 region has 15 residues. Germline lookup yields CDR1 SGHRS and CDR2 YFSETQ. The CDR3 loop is CASSSGPRQGARAFF. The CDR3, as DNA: TGCGCCAGCAGCTCCGGGCCCCGACAGGGGGCTAGGGCTTTCTTT. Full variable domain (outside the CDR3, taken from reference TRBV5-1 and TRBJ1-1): KAGVTQTPRYLIKTRGQQVTLSCSPISGHRSVSWYQQTPGQGLQFLFEYFSETQRNKGNFPGRFSGRQFSNSRSEMNVSTLELGDSALYLCASSSGPRQGARAFFGQGTRLTVV.

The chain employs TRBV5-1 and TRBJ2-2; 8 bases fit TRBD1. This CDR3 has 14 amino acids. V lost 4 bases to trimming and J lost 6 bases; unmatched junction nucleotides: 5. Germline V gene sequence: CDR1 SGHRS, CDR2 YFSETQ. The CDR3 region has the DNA TGCGCCAGCAGCCTCCAGGGGGCAGCCGGGGAGCTGTTTTTT. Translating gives CASSLQGAAGELFF.

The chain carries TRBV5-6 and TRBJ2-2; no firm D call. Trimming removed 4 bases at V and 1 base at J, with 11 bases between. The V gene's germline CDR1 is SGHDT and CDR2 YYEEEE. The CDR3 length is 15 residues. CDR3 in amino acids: CASSTARMNTGELFF. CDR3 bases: TGTGCCAGCAGCACGGCAAGAATGAACACCGGGGAGCTGTTTTTT. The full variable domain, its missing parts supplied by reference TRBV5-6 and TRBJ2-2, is DAGVTQSPTHLIKTRGQQVTLRCSPKSGHDTVSWYQQALGQGPQFIFQYYEEEERQRGNFPDRFSGHQFPNYSSELNVNALLLGDSALYLCASSTARMNTGELFFGEGSRLTVL.

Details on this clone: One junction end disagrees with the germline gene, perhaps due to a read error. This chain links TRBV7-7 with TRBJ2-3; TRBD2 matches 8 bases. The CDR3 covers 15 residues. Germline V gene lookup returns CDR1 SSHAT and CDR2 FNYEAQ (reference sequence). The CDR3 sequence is CASSLGGGTTDTQYF. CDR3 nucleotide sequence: TGTGCTAGCAGCCTCGGGGGGGGGACCACAGATACGCAGTATTTT.

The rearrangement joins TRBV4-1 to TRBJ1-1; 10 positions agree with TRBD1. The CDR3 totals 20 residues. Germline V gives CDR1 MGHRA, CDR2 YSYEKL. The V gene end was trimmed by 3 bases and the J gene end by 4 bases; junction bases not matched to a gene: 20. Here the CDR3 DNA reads TGCGCCAGCAGCCAGCGATTCGTCTCGGAGACAGGGGGCGTTAGCACTGAAGCTTTCTTT. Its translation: CASSQRFVSETGGVSTEAFF.

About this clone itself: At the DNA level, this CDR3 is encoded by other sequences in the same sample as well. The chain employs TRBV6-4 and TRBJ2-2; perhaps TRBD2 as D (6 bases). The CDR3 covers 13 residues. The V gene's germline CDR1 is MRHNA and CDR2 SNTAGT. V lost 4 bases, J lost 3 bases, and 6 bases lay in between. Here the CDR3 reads CASSAGDTGELFF. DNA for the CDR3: TGTGCCAGCAGTGCGGGAGACACCGGGGAGCTGTTTTTT.

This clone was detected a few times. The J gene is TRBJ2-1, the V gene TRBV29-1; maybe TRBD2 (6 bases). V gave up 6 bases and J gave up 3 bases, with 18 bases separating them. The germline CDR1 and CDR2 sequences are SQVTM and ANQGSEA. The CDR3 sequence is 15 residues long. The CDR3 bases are TGCAGCGTAGTAACTAGCCTTACCCTCTACAATGAGCAGTTCTTC. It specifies CSVVTSLTLYNEQFF.

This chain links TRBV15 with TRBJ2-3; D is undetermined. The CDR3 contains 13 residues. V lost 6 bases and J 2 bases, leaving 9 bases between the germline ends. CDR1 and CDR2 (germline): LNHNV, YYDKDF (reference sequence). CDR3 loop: CATSFQHTDTQYF. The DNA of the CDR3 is TGTGCCACCAGTTTCCAGCACACAGATACGCAGTATTTT.

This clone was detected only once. This chain's CDR3 is CASSLEGLAGAPFHTQYF. CDR3 sequence (DNA): TGTGCCAGCAGCTTAGAAGGGCTAGCGGGGGCCCCGTTTCATACGCAGTATTTT. V is TRBV7-2 and J is TRBJ2-3, with TRBD2 matching 10 bases. CDR1 is SGHTA and CDR2 is FQGNSA in the germline V gene. The CDR3 has 18 residues. V lost 1 base and J lost 7; bases outside the gene matches: 14.

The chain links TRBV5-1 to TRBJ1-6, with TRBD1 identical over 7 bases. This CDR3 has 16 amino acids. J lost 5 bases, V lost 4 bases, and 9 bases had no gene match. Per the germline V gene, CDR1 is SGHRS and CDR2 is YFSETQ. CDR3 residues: CASSPNRGGNNSPLHF. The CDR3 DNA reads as TGCGCCAGCAGCCCCAACAGGGGTGGGAATAATTCACCCCTCCACTTT.

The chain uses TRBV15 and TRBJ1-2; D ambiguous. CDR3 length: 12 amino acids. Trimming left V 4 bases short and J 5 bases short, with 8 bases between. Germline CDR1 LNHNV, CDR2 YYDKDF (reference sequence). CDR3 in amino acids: CATSKHLYGYTF. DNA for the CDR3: TGTGCCACCAGCAAACATTTATATGGCTACACCTTC.

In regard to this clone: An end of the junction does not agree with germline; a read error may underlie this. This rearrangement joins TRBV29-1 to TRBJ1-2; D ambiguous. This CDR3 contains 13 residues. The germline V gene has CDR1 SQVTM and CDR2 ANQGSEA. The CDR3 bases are TGCAGCGCATGCAGACAAACTAACTATGGCCACACCTTC. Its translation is CSACRQTNYGHTF.

The CDR3 spells CASSSHREETQYF. The DNA for the CDR3 is TGTGCCAGCAGCTCCCACAGGGAAGAGACCCAGTACTTC. This sequence joins TRBV6-5 and TRBJ2-5; D might be TRBD1 (6 bases). The CDR3 loop spans 13 amino acids. The ends were cut back, 6 bases at V and 3 bases at J, with 11 bases in the middle. Germline CDR1 reads MNHEY; CDR2 reads SVGAGI.

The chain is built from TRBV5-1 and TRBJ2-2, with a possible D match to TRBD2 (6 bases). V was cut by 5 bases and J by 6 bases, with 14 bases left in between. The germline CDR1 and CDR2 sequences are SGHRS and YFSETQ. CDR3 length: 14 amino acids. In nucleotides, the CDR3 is TGCGCCAGCAGGCCCGGGGGAAGTTCCGGGGAGCTGTTTTTT. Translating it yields CASRPGGSSGELFF.

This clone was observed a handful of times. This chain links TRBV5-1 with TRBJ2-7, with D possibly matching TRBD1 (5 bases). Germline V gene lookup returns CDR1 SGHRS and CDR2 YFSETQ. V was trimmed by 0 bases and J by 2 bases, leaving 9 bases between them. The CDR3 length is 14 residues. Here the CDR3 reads CASSLAMTAYEQYF. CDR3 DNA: TGCGCCAGCAGCTTGGCAATGACAGCCTACGAGCAGTACTTC.

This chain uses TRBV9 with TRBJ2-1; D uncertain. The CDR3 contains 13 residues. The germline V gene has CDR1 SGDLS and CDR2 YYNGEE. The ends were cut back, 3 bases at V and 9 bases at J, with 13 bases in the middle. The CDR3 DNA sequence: TGTGCCAGCAGCGCCCCCCGGGTCAGTGAGCAGTTCTTC. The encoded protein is CASSAPRVSEQFF.

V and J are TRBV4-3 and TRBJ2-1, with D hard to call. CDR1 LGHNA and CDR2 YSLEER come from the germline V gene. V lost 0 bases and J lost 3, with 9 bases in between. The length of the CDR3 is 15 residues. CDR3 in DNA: TGCGCCAGCAGCCAAGATCGTGGGGACTACAATGAGCAGTTCTTC. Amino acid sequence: CASSQDRGDYNEQFF.

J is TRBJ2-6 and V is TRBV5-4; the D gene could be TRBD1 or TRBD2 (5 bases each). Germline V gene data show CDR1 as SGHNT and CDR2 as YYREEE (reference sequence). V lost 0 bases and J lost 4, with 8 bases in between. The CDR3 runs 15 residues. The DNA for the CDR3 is TGTGCCAGCAGCTTGGCGGGGCAAGGGGCCAACGTCCTGACTTTC. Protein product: CASSLAGQGANVLTF.

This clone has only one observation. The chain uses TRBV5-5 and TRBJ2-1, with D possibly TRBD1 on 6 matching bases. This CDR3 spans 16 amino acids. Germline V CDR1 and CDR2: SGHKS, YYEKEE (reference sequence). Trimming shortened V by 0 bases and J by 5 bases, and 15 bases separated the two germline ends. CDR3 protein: CASSLALQGANNEQFF. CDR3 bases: TGTGCCAGCAGCTTGGCCTTACAGGGAGCAAACAATGAGCAGTTCTTC.

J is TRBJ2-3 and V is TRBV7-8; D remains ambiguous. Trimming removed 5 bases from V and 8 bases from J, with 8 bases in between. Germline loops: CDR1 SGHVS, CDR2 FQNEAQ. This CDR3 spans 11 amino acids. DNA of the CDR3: TGTGCCAGCAGCACTTCTAGTACGCAGTATTTT. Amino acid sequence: CASSTSSTQYF.

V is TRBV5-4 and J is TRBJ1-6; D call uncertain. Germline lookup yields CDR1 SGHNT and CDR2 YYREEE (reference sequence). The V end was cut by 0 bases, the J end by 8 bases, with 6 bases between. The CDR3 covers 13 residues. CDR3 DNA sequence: TGTGCCAGCAGCTTGGATGCGGATTCACCCCTCCACTTT. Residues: CASSLDADSPLHF.

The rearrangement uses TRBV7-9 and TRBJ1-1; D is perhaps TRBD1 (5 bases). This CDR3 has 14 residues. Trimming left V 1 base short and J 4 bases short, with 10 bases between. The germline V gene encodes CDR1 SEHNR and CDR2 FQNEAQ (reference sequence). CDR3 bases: TGTGCCAGCAGCTTAGATGTTAGGGGCACTGAAGCTTTCTTT. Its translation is CASSLDVRGTEAFF.

The chain's CDR3 is CASSAGLRRGNQPQHF. The CDR3 nucleotides are TGTGCCAGCAGCGCGGGACTCCGGCGTGGCAATCAGCCCCAGCATTTT. The chain has TRBV7-2 and TRBJ1-5; possibly TRBD1 for D (5 bases). Trimming shortened V by 5 bases and J by 2 bases, and 16 bases separated the two germline ends. Per germline, CDR1 SGHTA and CDR2 FQGNSA. This CDR3 has 16 residues.

The CDR3 DNA sequence: TGTGCCAGCAGCCAAGGTCGACAGGGCCCCTTCGAGCAGTACTTC. It is translated as CASSQGRQGPFEQYF. The V gene is TRBV14, the J gene TRBJ2-7; TRBD1 aligns across 7 bases. Germline V gene sequence: CDR1 SGHDN, CDR2 FVKESK. This CDR3 spans 15 amino acids. The V and J ends lost 1 base and 6 bases, in that order; junction bases with no gene match: 9.

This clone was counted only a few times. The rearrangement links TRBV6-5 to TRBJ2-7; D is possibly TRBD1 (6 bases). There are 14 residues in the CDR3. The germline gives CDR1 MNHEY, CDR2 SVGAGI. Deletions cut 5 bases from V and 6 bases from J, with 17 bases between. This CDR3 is CASSGWGTLGEQYF. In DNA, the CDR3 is TGTGCCAGCAGTGGCTGGGGGACATTGGGCGAGCAGTACTTC.